This T cell receptor (beta chain) was sequenced during a study of T cell repertoires in ileal Crohn's disease. At the level of the study: About half of patients got postoperative therapy: roughly 12 thiopurines, around 20 anti-TNF. Whole-study findings and limits: Endoscopy was done a median roughly 6.9 months after surgery. Sorted CD8 T cells held more high-frequency clones than CD4.

Time point in this sample: neoterminal ileum biopsy at postoperative endoscopy, about 6 months after surgery. TCRB immunosequencing input was about 0.55 micrograms of biopsy DNA per sample. Only in-frame clones appear in the TCRdb table, and some are missing; sequencing was by immunoSEQ multiplex PCR. The sample lists about 3,000 clones, 75% to 90% occurring once. The CDR3 length is 15 residues. The germline V gene encodes CDR1 MNHEY and CDR2 SVGAGI. J lost 0 bases, V lost 6 bases, and 6 bases had no gene match. As regards this clone: Its specificity is unknown.

The rearrangement uses TRBV6-5 and TRBJ2-7, with 9 bases matching TRBD2. This sequence was found in an adult with Crohn's disease. The sample taken for sequencing was ileal tissue. CDR3 residues: CASSPTSGSSYEQYF. The CDR3 DNA follows: TGTGCCAGCAGCCCAACTAGCGGGTCCTCCTACGAGCAGTACTTC.